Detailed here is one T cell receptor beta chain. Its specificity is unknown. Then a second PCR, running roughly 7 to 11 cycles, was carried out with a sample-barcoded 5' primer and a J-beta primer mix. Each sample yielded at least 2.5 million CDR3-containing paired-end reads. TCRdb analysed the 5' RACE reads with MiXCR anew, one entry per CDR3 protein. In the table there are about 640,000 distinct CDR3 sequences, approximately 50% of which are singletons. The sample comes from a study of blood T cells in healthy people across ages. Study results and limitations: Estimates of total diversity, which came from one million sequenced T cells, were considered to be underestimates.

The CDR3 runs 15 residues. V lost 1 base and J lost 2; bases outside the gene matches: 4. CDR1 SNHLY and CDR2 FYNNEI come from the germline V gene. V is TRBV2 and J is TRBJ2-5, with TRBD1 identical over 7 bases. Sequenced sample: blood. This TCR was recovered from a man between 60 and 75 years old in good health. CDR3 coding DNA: TGTGCCAGCAGTGAAGGAGGGACAGAACAAGAGACCCAGTACTTC. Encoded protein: CASSEGGTEQETQYF.